The sequence of this TCR beta chain was determined in a study of cytomegalovirus exposure and HLA in healthy donors. V shed 6 bases, J shed 4 bases, and the junction held 11 bases outside the gene matches. Germline V gene data show CDR1 as LNHDA and CDR2 as SQIVND (reference sequence). This CDR3 region has 15 residues. This clone showed up just once. The PCR employed 60 Vbeta primers together with 13 Jbeta primers. Measured with immunoSEQ multiplex PCR; TCRdb has only the in-frame clones, and not every one. The sample carries about 72,000 clones, about 80% recorded once. The specimen sequenced was PBMCs. This chain links TRBV19 with TRBJ1-2; TRBD1 agrees at 7 bases. The receptor's source is a man between 35 and 55 years old in good health and CMV-seronegative. CDR3 sequence reads: CASRQTGEGGYGYTF. CDR3 in DNA: TGTGCCAGTAGACAAACAGGGGAAGGCGGCTATGGCTACACCTTC.